The rows below give T cell receptor beta chains drawn from one sample of a study of blood T cell repertoires in COVID-19. Some clones are missing from TCRdb's copy, which holds only in-frame ones; the method was immunoSEQ multiplex PCR. This table has 110,000 or so clones, roughly nine tenths appearing once. Sequencing input: peripheral blood. The receptor set was obtained from a human donor in a cohort sampled during active COVID-19. The CDR3 runs from the conserved cysteine through the conserved F or W. A D gene is named only where the DNA matches it firmly. The size entry is marked missing in some rows and otherwise reads once, few, many or a size class.

length: 15
V: TRBV10-1
D: -
size: -
J: TRBJ1-1
DNA: TGCGCCAGCAGTGAGTCCACGGTCTTGAACACTGAAGCTTTCTTT
CDR3: CASSESTVLNTEAFF

length: 16
V: TRBV4-2
D: -
size: -
J: TRBJ1-4
DNA: TGTGCCAGCAGCCAAGCGCGGGGAGCAACTAATGAAAAACTGTTTTTT
CDR3: CASSQARGATNEKLFF

length: 15
V: TRBV5-1
D: -
size: -
J: TRBJ1-6
DNA: TGCGCCAGCAGCACCGGGTCGGGTGGGAATTCACCCCTCCACTTT
CDR3: CASSTGSGGNSPLHF

length: 13
V: TRBV29-1
D: -
size: -
J: TRBJ1-3
DNA: TGCAGCGTTGAATTCAGCTCTGGAAACACCATATATTTT
CDR3: CSVEFSSGNTIYF

length: 15
V: TRBV7-7
D: TRBD2
size: -
J: TRBJ2-1
DNA: TGTGCCAGCAGCCTGACTAGCGGGGCGTACAATGAGCAGTTCTTC
CDR3: CASSLTSGAYNEQFF

length: 17
V: TRBV24-1
D: TRBD1
size: -
J: TRBJ2-1
DNA: TGTGCCACCAGTGATTTGGAGACAGGGAGCTCCTACAATGAGCAGTTCTTC
CDR3: CATSDLETGSSYNEQFF

length: 13
V: TRBV20-1
D: -
size: -
J: TRBJ1-5
DNA: TGCAGTGCTAGTAAGGGGGGCAATCAGCCCCAGCATTTT
CDR3: CSASKGGNQPQHF

length: 11
V: TRBV28
D: -
size: -
J: TRBJ1-2
DNA: TGTGCCAGCAGTTCGGGTCCGTTCCCCACCTTC
CDR3: CASSSGPFPTF

length: 16
V: TRBV5-6
D: -
size: -
J: TRBJ2-4
DNA: TGTGCCAGCAGCTTGCCCGGGACACCTACCAAAAACATTCAGTACTTC
CDR3: CASSLPGTPTKNIQYF

length: 12
V: TRBV9
D: -
size: once
J: TRBJ2-5
DNA: TGTGCCAGCAGCGTATCAGGAGAGACCCAGTACTTC
CDR3: CASSVSGETQYF

length: 15
V: TRBV5-1
D: -
size: -
J: TRBJ1-6
DNA: TGCGCCAGCGCAGGGGCGAGCTCCTATAATTCACCCCTCCACTTT
CDR3: CASAGASSYNSPLHF

length: 17
V: TRBV19
D: -
size: -
J: TRBJ2-3
DNA: TGTGCCAGTAGTAGGCCCCAGGGGAGGGCTAGCACAGATACGCAGTATTTT
CDR3: CASSRPQGRASTDTQYF

length: 15
V: TRBV11-3
D: TRBD2
size: once
J: TRBJ2-1
DNA: TGTGCCAGCAGCCAAAATAGCGGGAGAAGATATGAGCAGTTCTTC
CDR3: CASSQNSGRRYEQFF

length: 15
V: TRBV27
D: -
size: -
J: TRBJ2-2
DNA: TGTGCCAGCAGTTTATACCCAGGGCGCACCGGGGAGCTGTTTTTT
CDR3: CASSLYPGRTGELFF

length: 16
V: TRBV9
D: -
size: -
J: TRBJ2-2
DNA: TGTGCCAGCAGCCCTCCGGGGGGCCTTGACACCGGGGAGCTGTTTTTT
CDR3: CASSPPGGLDTGELFF

length: 14
V: TRBV11-3
D: TRBD2
size: -
J: TRBJ2-1
DNA: TGTGCCAGCAGCTTAGATGGGGCGGGGAGCGGGGAGTTCTTC
CDR3: CASSLDGAGSGEFF

length: 15
V: TRBV5-8
D: TRBD1
size: -
J: TRBJ2-5
DNA: TGTGCCAGCAGCGGAGGACAGGGCCATCAAGAGACCCAGTACTTC
CDR3: CASSGGQGHQETQYF

length: 13
V: TRBV24-1
D: -
size: once
J: TRBJ2-5
DNA: TGTGCCACCAGTGCGGCAGGCCAAGAGACCCAGTACTTC
CDR3: CATSAAGQETQYF

length: 16
V: TRBV28
D: -
size: -
J: TRBJ1-1
DNA: TGTGCCAGCACACGCAGACAGCCCCGGTTGAACACTGAAGCTTTCTTT
CDR3: CASTRRQPRLNTEAFF

length: 15
V: TRBV2
D: TRBD2
size: -
J: TRBJ2-3
DNA: TGTGCCAGCAGTGGTCAAACTAGCGACGCAGATACGCAGTATTTT
CDR3: CASSGQTSDADTQYF

length: 11
V: TRBV6-5
D: TRBD1
size: -
J: TRBJ2-5
DNA: TGTGCTGGAGGACAGGGGCAGACCCAGTACTTC
CDR3: CAGGQGQTQYF

length: 15
V: TRBV27
D: TRBD1
size: -
J: TRBJ1-5
DNA: TGTGCCAGCAGCTCGAAGACAGGGAGCAATCAGCCCCAGCATTTT
CDR3: CASSSKTGSNQPQHF

length: 18
V: TRBV19
D: TRBD2
size: -
J: TRBJ2-2
DNA: TGTGCCAGTAGTAGACGACTAGCGGGAGTTAAGGATTCCGGGGAGCTGTTTTTT
CDR3: CASSRRLAGVKDSGELFF

length: 14
V: TRBV2
D: -
size: once
J: TRBJ1-2
DNA: TGTGCCAGCAGTGAGAGGCAGGGTGCGAGCGGCTACACCTTC
CDR3: CASSERQGASGYTF

length: 12
V: TRBV28
D: TRBD1
size: -
J: TRBJ1-2
DNA: TGTGCCAGCAGAGCAGGGGGCTATGGCTACACCTTC
CDR3: CASRAGGYGYTF

length: 17
V: TRBV3-1/TRBV3-2
D: TRBD2
size: -
J: TRBJ2-7
DNA: TGTGCCAGCAGCCAGCGACTAGCGGGAGGTTTATCCTACGAGCAGTACTTC
CDR3: CASSQRLAGGLSYEQYF

length: 17
V: TRBV28
D: TRBD1
size: -
J: TRBJ1-4
DNA: TGTGCCAGCAGTTTAAACCCGCGAGGGACAGGCGCTGAAAAACTGTTTTTT
CDR3: CASSLNPRGTGAEKLFF

length: 13
V: TRBV11-2
D: -
size: -
J: TRBJ2-1
DNA: TGTGCCAGCAGGTCGACAGTAAACAATGAGCAGTTCTTC
CDR3: CASRSTVNNEQFF

length: 15
V: TRBV2
D: -
size: -
J: TRBJ1-4
DNA: TGTGCCACTTCTAATGCCCAACAGGCTAATGAAAAACTGTTTTTT
CDR3: CATSNAQQANEKLFF

length: 12
V: TRBV19
D: -
size: once
J: TRBJ2-7
DNA: TGTGCCAGTAGTAGCGGCACCTACGAGCAGTACTTC
CDR3: CASSSGTYEQYF

length: 15
V: TRBV6-5
D: -
size: -
J: TRBJ1-3
DNA: TGTGCCAGCAGTTACGACGGAGTCTCTGGAAACACCATATATTTT
CDR3: CASSYDGVSGNTIYF

length: 15
V: TRBV10-2
D: TRBD1
size: -
J: TRBJ1-1
DNA: TGCGCCAGCAGTATGGCAGGGGGAAGGAGCACTGAAGCTTTCTTT
CDR3: CASSMAGGRSTEAFF

length: 13
V: TRBV18
D: -
size: few
J: TRBJ1-1
DNA: TGTGCCAGCTCATTAGAAGTGAACACTGAAGCTTTCTTT
CDR3: CASSLEVNTEAFF

length: 15
V: TRBV27
D: TRBD2
size: -
J: TRBJ2-7
DNA: TGTGCCAGCAGTCCCTACGCCGGGACTACAAACGAGCAGTACTTC
CDR3: CASSPYAGTTNEQYF

length: 12
V: TRBV28
D: -
size: -
J: TRBJ1-6
DNA: TGTGCCAGCAGTTTCGAGGGTTCACCCCTCCACTTT
CDR3: CASSFEGSPLHF

length: 14
V: TRBV6-5
D: -
size: -
J: TRBJ2-7
DNA: TGTGCCAGCAGAACGGACAGAAGCTCCTACGAGCAGTACTTC
CDR3: CASRTDRSSYEQYF

length: 16
V: TRBV6-2/TRBV6-3
D: -
size: -
J: TRBJ1-3
DNA: TGTGCCAGCAGTTACGGGGGCGGGAGCTCTGGAAACACCATATATTTT
CDR3: CASSYGGGSSGNTIYF

length: 15
V: TRBV11-3
D: TRBD1
size: -
J: TRBJ1-3
DNA: TGTGCCAGCGTAAGGAGGGGGCGTTATGGAAACACCATATATTTT
CDR3: CASVRRGRYGNTIYF

length: 16
V: TRBV7-9
D: TRBD1
size: -
J: TRBJ1-3
DNA: TGTGCCAGCAGCCGCCCGGGACAGGGGGCTGGAAACACCATATATTTT
CDR3: CASSRPGQGAGNTIYF

length: 16
V: TRBV5-4
D: TRBD1
size: -
J: TRBJ1-6
DNA: TGTGCCAGCAGCTCCCCCCCCGGGACAGGGAATTCACCCCTCCACTTT
CDR3: CASSSPPGTGNSPLHF

length: 16
V: TRBV9
D: -
size: -
J: TRBJ2-7
DNA: TGTGCCAGCAGCGTTTCCCCTTTCGGGAACTCGGGTGTGCAGTACTTC
CDR3: CASSVSPFGNSGVQYF

length: 13
V: TRBV6-5
D: TRBD2
size: -
J: TRBJ2-1
DNA: TGTGCCTCGGGACTAGCGGGAGATCGTGAGCAGTTCTTC
CDR3: CASGLAGDREQFF

length: 16
V: TRBV3-1/TRBV3-2
D: -
size: -
J: TRBJ2-1
DNA: TGTGCCAGTACTCCCTTAGGGGCTAGCGCCTACAATGAGCAGTTCTTC
CDR3: CASTPLGASAYNEQFF

length: 14
V: TRBV6-5
D: TRBD2
size: -
J: TRBJ2-7
DNA: TGTGCCAGCAGTTACCTAGCGGGGTCCTACGAGCAGTACTTC
CDR3: CASSYLAGSYEQYF

length: 14
V: TRBV7-8
D: -
size: -
J: TRBJ2-7
DNA: TGTGCCAGCAGCAAAAACAGGGAACGGTACGAGCAGTACTTC
CDR3: CASSKNRERYEQYF

length: 14
V: TRBV12-5
D: -
size: -
J: TRBJ1-5
DNA: TGTGCTAGTGGGGGACTACTAGGCAATCAGCCCCAGCATTTT
CDR3: CASGGLLGNQPQHF

length: 16
V: TRBV7-8
D: -
size: -
J: TRBJ1-5
DNA: TGTGCCAGCAGCTTCCGCAGGGACGGACAGTTTCAGCCCCAGCATTTT
CDR3: CASSFRRDGQFQPQHF

length: 15
V: TRBV23-1
D: -
size: -
J: TRBJ2-1
DNA: TGCGCCAGCACCAATCCAGGGAAGGCAGACAATGAGCAGTTCTTC
CDR3: CASTNPGKADNEQFF

length: 13
V: TRBV10-1
D: -
size: -
J: TRBJ2-3
DNA: TGCGCCAGCACCCAGAGACGAGGAGATACGCAGTATTTT
CDR3: CASTQRRGDTQYF

length: 15
V: TRBV5-6
D: -
size: -
J: TRBJ1-1
DNA: TGTGCCAGCAGCTGGGGGCCTGTGGGGGACACTGAAGCTTTCTTT
CDR3: CASSWGPVGDTEAFF

length: 13
V: TRBV24-1
D: -
size: -
J: TRBJ2-5
DNA: TGTGCCACCAGTGATTTGGGGGGGGAGACCCAGTACTTC
CDR3: CATSDLGGETQYF

length: 14
V: TRBV29-1
D: -
size: -
J: TRBJ1-1
DNA: TGCAGCTTCCAACCTCTAGGGGGTTCGACTGAAGCTTTCTTT
CDR3: CSFQPLGGSTEAFF

length: 14
V: TRBV4-1
D: TRBD2
size: -
J: TRBJ2-7
DNA: TGCGCCAGCAGCAGCCGGACTAGCGGGTACGAGCAGTACTTC
CDR3: CASSSRTSGYEQYF

length: 14
V: TRBV5-4
D: TRBD1
size: -
J: TRBJ1-4
DNA: TGTGCCAGCAGCCAGACAGGGTTGAATGAAAAACTGTTTTTT
CDR3: CASSQTGLNEKLFF

length: 16
V: TRBV11-3
D: TRBD2
size: -
J: TRBJ2-1
DNA: TGTGCCAGCAGCTTAGCGGGTAGCGGGAGTAGAAATGAGCAGTTCTTC
CDR3: CASSLAGSGSRNEQFF

length: 17
V: TRBV7-2
D: TRBD1
size: -
J: TRBJ2-6
DNA: TGTGCCAGCAGCTTACAGGGGGCGATCTCTGGGGCCAACGTCCTGACTTTC
CDR3: CASSLQGAISGANVLTF